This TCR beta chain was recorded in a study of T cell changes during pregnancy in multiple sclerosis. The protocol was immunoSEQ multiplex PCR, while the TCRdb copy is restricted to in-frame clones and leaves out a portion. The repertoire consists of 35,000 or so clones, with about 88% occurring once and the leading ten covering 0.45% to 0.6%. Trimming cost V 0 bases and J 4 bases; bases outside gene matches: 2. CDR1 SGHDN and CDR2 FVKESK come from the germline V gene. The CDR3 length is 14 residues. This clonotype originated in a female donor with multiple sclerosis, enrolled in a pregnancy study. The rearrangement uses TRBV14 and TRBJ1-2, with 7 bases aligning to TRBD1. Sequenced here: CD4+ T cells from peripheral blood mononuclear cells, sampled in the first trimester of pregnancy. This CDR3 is CASSQEAGGYGYTF. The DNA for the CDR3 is TGTGCCAGCAGCCAAGAAGCAGGGGGCTATGGCTACACCTTC.